This is a list of T cell receptor beta chains from one sample in a study of Tregs in tolerant kidney transplant recipients. Produced via immunoSEQ multiplex PCR; TCRdb's table is partial and in-frame only. The sample has fewer than 100,000 clones, 93% seen once. The sample in question was CD4+ T cells from blood, obtained before the transplant. These receptors originate from a human donor who received a combined kidney and bone marrow transplant. CDR3s leave out the opening cysteine and the closing phenylalanine or tryptophan. Each record gives: J gene, V gene, CDR3 protein.

TRBJ2-7 | TRBV5-1 | ASSYGQEDEQY
TRBJ2-7 | TRBV2 | ASSSTGTEQY
TRBJ2-7 | TRBV4-1 | ASSQSRDRAVHEQY
TRBJ2-7 | TRBV28 | ASRTGVLVEQY
TRBJ1-5 | TRBV7-2 | ASSFAADSNQPQH
TRBJ2-3 | TRBV5-1 | ASSLQGIDADTQY
TRBJ1-3 | TRBV5-1 | ASSLGGTISGNTIY
TRBJ2-1 | TRBV7-2 | ASSPWASGVNEQF
TRBJ2-7 | TRBV9 | ASSVALDRFYEQY
TRBJ1-2 | TRBV7-9 | ASSLNGQGFYGYT
TRBJ1-1 | TRBV5-6 | ASSLVQGANPNTEAF
TRBJ1-5 | TRBV19 | ASSSHGESNQPQH